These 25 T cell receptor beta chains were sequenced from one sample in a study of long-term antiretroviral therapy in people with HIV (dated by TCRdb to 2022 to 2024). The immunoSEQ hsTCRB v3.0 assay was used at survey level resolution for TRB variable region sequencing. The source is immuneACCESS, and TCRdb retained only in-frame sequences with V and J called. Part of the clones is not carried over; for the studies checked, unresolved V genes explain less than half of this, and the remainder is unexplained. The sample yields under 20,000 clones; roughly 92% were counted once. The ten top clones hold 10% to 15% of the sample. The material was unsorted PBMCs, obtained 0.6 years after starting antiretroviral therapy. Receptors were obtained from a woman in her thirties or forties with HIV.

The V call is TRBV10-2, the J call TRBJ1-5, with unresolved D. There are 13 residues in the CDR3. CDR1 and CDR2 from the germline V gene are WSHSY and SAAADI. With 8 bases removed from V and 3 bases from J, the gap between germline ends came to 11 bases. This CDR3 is CASSPGFNQPQHF. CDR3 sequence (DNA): TGCGCCAGCTCCCCGGGCTTCAATCAGCCCCAGCATTTT.

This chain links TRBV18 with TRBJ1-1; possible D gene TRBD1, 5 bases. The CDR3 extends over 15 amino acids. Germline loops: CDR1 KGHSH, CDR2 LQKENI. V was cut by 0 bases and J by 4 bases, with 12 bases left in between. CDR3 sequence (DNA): TGTGCCAGCTCACCACCAGGAGGGGTGGGCACTGAAGCTTTCTTT. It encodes CASSPPGGVGTEAFF.

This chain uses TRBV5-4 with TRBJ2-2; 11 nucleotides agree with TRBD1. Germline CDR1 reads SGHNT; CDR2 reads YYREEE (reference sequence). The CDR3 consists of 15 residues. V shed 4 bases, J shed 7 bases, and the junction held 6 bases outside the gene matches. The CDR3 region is CASSPDRGLIGELFF. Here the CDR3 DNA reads TGTGCCAGCAGCCCGGACAGGGGGCTCATCGGGGAGCTGTTTTTT.

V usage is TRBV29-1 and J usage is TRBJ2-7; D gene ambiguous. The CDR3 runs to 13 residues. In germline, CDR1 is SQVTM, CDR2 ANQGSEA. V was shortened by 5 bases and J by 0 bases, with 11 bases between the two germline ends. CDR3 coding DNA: TGCAGCGTTCTCTATGGCATCTCCTACGAGCAGTACTTC. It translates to CSVLYGISYEQYF.

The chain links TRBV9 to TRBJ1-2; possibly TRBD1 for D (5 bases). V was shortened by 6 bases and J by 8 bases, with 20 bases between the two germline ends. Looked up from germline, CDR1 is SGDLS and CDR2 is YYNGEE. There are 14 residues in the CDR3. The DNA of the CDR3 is TGTGCCAGCACACCAACCTATACCCGGGGCGGCTACACCTTC. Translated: CASTPTYTRGGYTF. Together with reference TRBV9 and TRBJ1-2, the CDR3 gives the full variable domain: DSGVTQTPKHLITATGQRVTLRCSPRSGDLSVYWYQQSLDQGLQFLIQYYNGEERAKGNILERFSAQQFPDLHSELNLSSLELGDSALYFCASTPTYTRGGYTFGSGTRLTVV.

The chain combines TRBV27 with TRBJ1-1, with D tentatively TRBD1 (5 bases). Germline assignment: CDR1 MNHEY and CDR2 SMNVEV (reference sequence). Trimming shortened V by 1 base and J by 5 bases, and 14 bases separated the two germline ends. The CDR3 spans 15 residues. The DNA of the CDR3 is TGTGCCAGCAGTTTATGGGGGATAGAAGGAACTGAAGCTTTCTTT. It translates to CASSLWGIEGTEAFF.

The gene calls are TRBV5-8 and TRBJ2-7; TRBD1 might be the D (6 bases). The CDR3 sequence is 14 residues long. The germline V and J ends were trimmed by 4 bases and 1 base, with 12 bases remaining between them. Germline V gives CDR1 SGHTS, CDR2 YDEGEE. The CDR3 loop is CASSRLDSSYEQYF. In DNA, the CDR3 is TGTGCCAGCAGCCGACTGGACAGTTCCTACGAGCAGTACTTC.

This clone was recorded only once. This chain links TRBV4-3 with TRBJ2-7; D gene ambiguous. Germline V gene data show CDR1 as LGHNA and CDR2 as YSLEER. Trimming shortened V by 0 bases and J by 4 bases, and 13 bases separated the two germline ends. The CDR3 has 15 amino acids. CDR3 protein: CASSQESPPAYEQYF. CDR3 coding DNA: TGCGCCAGCAGCCAAGAGAGCCCGCCAGCTTACGAGCAGTACTTC.

The CDR3 coding sequence is TGTGCCAGTAGTATCAAAGTGAACACTGAAGCTTTCTTT. Translated: CASSIKVNTEAFF. This chain links TRBV19 with TRBJ1-1, with D unclear. CDR3 size: 13 residues. The ends were cut back, 3 bases at V and 0 bases at J, with 5 bases in the middle. CDR1 is LNHDA and CDR2 is SQIVND in the germline V gene (reference sequence).

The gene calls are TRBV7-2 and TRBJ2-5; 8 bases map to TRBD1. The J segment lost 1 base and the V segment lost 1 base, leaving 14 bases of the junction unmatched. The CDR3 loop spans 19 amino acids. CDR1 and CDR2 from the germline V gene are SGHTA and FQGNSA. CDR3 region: CASSLEARGRWEAQETQYF. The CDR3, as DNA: TGTGCCAGCAGCTTAGAGGCCAGGGGGCGCTGGGAAGCCCAAGAGACCCAGTACTTC.

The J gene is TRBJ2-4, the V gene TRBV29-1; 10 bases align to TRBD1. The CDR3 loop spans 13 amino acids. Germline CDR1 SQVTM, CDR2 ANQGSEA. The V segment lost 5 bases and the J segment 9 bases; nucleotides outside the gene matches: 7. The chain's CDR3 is CSVKDRGGGIQYF. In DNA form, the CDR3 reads TGCAGCGTTAAGGACAGGGGGGGTGGCATTCAGTACTTC.

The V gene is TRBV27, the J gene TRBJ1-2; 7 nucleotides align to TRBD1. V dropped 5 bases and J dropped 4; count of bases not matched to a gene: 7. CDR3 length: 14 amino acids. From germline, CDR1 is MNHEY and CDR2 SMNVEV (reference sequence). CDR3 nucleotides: TGTGCCAGCAGTCGGGCCGGGACAGCCTATGGCTACACCTTC. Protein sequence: CASSRAGTAYGYTF.

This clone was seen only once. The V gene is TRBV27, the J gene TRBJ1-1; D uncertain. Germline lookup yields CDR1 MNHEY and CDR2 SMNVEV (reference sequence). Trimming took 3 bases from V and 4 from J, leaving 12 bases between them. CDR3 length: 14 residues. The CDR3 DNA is TGTGCCAGCAGTTTTGGGCAACTAACCACTGAAGCTTTCTTT. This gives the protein CASSFGQLTTEAFF.

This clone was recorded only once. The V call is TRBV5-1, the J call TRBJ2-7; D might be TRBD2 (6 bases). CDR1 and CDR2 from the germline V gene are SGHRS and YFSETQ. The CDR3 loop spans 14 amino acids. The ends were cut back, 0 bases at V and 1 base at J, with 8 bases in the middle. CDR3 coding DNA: TGCGCCAGCAGCTTGGAGGCGGGATCCTACGAGCAGTACTTC. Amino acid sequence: CASSLEAGSYEQYF. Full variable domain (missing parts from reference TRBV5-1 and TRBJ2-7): KAGVTQTPRYLIKTRGQQVTLSCSPISGHRSVSWYQQTPGQGLQFLFEYFSETQRNKGNFPGRFSGRQFSNSRSEMNVSTLELGDSALYLCASSLEAGSYEQYFGPGTRLTVT.

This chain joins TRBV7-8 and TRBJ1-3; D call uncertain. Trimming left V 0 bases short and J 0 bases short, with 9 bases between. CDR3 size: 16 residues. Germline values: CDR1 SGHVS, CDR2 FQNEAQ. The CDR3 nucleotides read TGTGCCAGCAGCTTAGCCGACACGTACTCTGGAAACACCATATATTTT. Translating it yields CASSLADTYSGNTIYF.

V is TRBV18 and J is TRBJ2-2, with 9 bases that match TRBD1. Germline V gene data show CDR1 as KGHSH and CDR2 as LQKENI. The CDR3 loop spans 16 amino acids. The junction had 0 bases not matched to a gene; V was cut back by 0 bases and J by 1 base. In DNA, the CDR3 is TGTGCCAGCTCACCACCGACAGGGGGGAACACCGGGGAGCTGTTTTTT. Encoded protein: CASSPPTGGNTGELFF.

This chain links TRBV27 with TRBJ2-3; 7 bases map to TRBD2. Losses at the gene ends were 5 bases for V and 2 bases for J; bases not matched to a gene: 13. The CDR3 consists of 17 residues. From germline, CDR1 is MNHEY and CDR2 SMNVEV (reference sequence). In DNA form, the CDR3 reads TGTGCCAGCAGTATGATTCCTCTCCGGGGGGACACAGATACGCAGTATTTT. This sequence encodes CASSMIPLRGDTDTQYF.

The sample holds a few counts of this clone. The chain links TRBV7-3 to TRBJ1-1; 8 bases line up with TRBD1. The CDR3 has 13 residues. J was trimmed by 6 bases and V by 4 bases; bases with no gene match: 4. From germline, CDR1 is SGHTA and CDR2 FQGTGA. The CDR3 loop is CASSSTGGAEAFF. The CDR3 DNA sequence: TGTGCCAGCAGCTCAACAGGGGGAGCTGAAGCTTTCTTT.

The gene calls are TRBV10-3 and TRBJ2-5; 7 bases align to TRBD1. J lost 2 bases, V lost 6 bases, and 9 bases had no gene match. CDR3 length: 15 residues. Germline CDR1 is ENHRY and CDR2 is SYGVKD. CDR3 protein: CAIRPQQGEQETQYF. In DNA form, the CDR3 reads TGTGCCATCAGGCCTCAGCAGGGGGAACAAGAGACCCAGTACTTC.

CDR3 sequence: CASSFLDGQDYGYTF. The CDR3 DNA sequence: TGTGCCAGCAGCTTCCTGGATGGGCAAGACTATGGCTACACCTTC. V and J are TRBV5-6 and TRBJ1-2, with no clear D. V lost 2 bases to trimming and J lost 3 bases, with 14 bases between them. CDR3 size: 15 residues. Germline CDR1 reads SGHDT; CDR2 reads YYEEEE.

This CDR3 reads CATNPGSKAFF. The DNA for the CDR3 is TGTGCTACCAACCCGGGGTCGAAAGCTTTCTTT. This chain uses TRBV2 with TRBJ1-1; D uncertain. The CDR3 extends over 11 amino acids. Germline CDR1 is SNHLY and CDR2 is FYNNEI.

The DNA for the CDR3 is TGCGCCAGCAGCCAACAGGGTGGGGATCAGCCCCAGCATTTT. Protein product: CASSQQGGDQPQHF. This rearrangement joins TRBV4-3 to TRBJ1-5, with D tentatively TRBD1 (5 bases). Germline-derived CDR1 and CDR2 are LGHNA and YSLEER. The CDR3 sequence is 14 residues long. Trimming removed 2 bases at V and 5 bases at J, with 10 bases between.

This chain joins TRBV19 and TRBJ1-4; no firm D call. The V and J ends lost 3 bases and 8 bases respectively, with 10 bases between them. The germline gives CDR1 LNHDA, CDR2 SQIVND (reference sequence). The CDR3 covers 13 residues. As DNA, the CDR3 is TGTGCCAGTAGTATCGGGAGCCGGGAAAAACTGTTTTTT. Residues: CASSIGSREKLFF.

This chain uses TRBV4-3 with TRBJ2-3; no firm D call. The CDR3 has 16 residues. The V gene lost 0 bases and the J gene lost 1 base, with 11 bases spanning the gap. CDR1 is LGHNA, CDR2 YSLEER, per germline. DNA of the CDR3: TGCGCCAGCAGCCAAGAACTGTTGGCTCGCACAGATACGCAGTATTTT. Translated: CASSQELLARTDTQYF.

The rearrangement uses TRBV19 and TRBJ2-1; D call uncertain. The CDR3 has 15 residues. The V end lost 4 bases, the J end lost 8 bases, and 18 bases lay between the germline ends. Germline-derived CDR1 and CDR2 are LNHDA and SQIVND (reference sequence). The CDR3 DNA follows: TGTGCCAGTAGTAGCCCTAGTTCCCTAAGGGATGAGCAGTTCTTC. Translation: CASSSPSSLRDEQFF.